The 24 T cell receptor beta chains listed next were all sequenced from one sample in a study of T cell changes during pregnancy in multiple sclerosis. Using immunoSEQ multiplex PCR, the repertoire was profiled, and TCRdb retains in-frame clones only, with some absent. The sample carries under 80,000 clones, roughly 92% recorded once. Sequencing was performed on peripheral blood, taken after pregnancy. The source of these receptors is a female donor in good health, enrolled as a control in a pregnancy study.

The chain has TRBV6-1 and TRBJ2-3; possibly TRBD1 for D (6 bases). Germline V gene lookup returns CDR1 MNHNS and CDR2 SASEGT. V lost 4 bases and J lost 3, with 23 bases in between. This CDR3 has 18 amino acids. This CDR3 is CASSVRNPIQGLTDTQYF. CDR3 in DNA: TGTGCCAGCAGTGTACGCAATCCTATACAGGGATTGACAGATACGCAGTATTTT.

This clone was observed once. The chain combines TRBV19 with TRBJ2-1; a possible D gene is TRBD2 (5 bases). The CDR3 has 14 residues. The V and J ends lost 1 base and 4 bases respectively, with 8 bases between them. Germline values: CDR1 LNHDA, CDR2 SQIVND (reference sequence). CDR3 nucleotide sequence: TGTGCCAGTAGTATAGTCGGGGATTACAATGAGCAGTTCTTC. It specifies CASSIVGDYNEQFF.

V and J are TRBV18 and TRBJ1-5; no reliable D call. The germline CDR1 and CDR2 sequences are KGHSH and LQKENI. This CDR3 region has 15 residues. Trimming stripped 6 bases from V and 6 bases from J, with 18 bases between. The DNA for the CDR3 is TGTGCCAGCTCTCCGGGTCCCCTCGGACTTCAGCCCCAGCATTTT. As protein: CASSPGPLGLQPQHF.

V is TRBV18 and J is TRBJ2-3; D uncertain. The germline V and J ends were trimmed by 6 bases and 2 bases, with 3 bases remaining between them. The CDR3 consists of 11 residues. CDR1 and CDR2 from the germline V gene are KGHSH and LQKENI. Here the CDR3 reads CASSYTDTQYF. Here the CDR3 DNA reads TGTGCCAGCTCTTACACAGATACGCAGTATTTT.

The table lists this clone with a count of one. The chain joins TRBV25-1 to TRBJ2-5; 9 bases are shared with TRBD1. There are 17 residues in the CDR3. Germline values: CDR1 MGHDK, CDR2 SYGVNS. The trim removed 6 bases at V and 4 bases at J, leaving 15 bases unmatched. The CDR3 loop is CASRVNPGQGIRETQYF. For the CDR3, the DNA is TGTGCCAGCAGAGTAAATCCGGGACAGGGTATCCGAGAGACCCAGTACTTC.

This clone has just a few counts. The DNA for the CDR3 is TGTGCCAGCAGTTCCGGACAGGGACGTGTTGAAGCTTTCTTT. Its translation: CASSSGQGRVEAFF. J is TRBJ1-1 and V is TRBV28, with 8 bases fitting TRBD1. V was pared by 4 bases and J by 7 bases, with 8 bases of the junction left unmatched. Germline V gene sequence: CDR1 MDHEN, CDR2 SYDVKM. The CDR3 contains 14 residues.

This clone showed up just a few times. The DNA of the CDR3 is TGCGCCAGCAGCTTGTACGGGGGGGGACAAGAGACCCAGTACTTC. Its protein is CASSLYGGGQETQYF. The chain uses TRBV5-1 and TRBJ2-5, with 8 positions matching TRBD2. The trim removed 1 base at V and 2 bases at J, leaving 4 bases unmatched. CDR3 size: 15 residues. From germline, CDR1 is SGHRS and CDR2 YFSETQ.

This rearrangement joins TRBV2 to TRBJ2-7, with 7 bases aligning to TRBD1. V lost 6 bases to trimming and J lost 2 bases; unmatched junction nucleotides: 7. From germline, CDR1 is SNHLY and CDR2 FYNNEI. The CDR3 contains 14 residues. CDR3 sequence: CASSGTALTYEQYF. As DNA, the CDR3 is TGTGCCAGCAGCGGGACAGCTCTTACCTACGAGCAGTACTTC.

The chain employs TRBV6-6 and TRBJ2-7; the D gene is possibly TRBD1 (5 bases). This CDR3 spans 16 amino acids. Germline V lookup: CDR1 MNHNY, CDR2 SVGAGI (reference sequence). The V and J ends lost 0 bases and 2 bases respectively, with 14 bases between them. The CDR3 region has the DNA TGTGCCAGCAGTTACTCTCTACAGGATGAGACCTACGAGCAGTACTTC. The encoded protein is CASSYSLQDETYEQYF.

The rearrangement links TRBV2 to TRBJ2-7; 7 bases fit TRBD1. The CDR3 covers 15 residues. CDR1 is SNHLY, CDR2 FYNNEI, per germline. The trim removed 6 bases at V and 0 bases at J, leaving 8 bases unmatched. For the CDR3, the DNA is TGTGCCAGCAGGCCTTTGACAGGGTACTCCTACGAGCAGTACTTC. Amino acid sequence: CASRPLTGYSYEQYF.

The chain links TRBV2 to TRBJ2-4, with a possible D match to TRBD2 (5 bases). CDR3 length equals 16 residues. The V end lost 4 bases, the J end lost 1 base, and 14 bases lay between the germline ends. CDR1 is SNHLY and CDR2 is FYNNEI in the germline V gene. CDR3 DNA: TGTGCCAGCAGTGTAAGGGAGCCGTGGGCCAAAAACATTCAGTACTTC. Amino acids: CASSVREPWAKNIQYF.

V usage is TRBV6-5 and J usage is TRBJ2-7, with a tentative D call TRBD2 (6 bases). Germline CDR1 and CDR2: MNHEY and SVGAGI. The CDR3 extends over 16 amino acids. V shed 2 bases and J shed 3 bases, with 17 bases lying between them. The CDR3 protein is CASSYGLAERIYEQYF. The CDR3 bases are TGTGCCAGCAGTTACGGATTAGCGGAGAGGATCTACGAGCAGTACTTC.

V is TRBV5-4 and J is TRBJ2-5, with 10 bases matching TRBD1. V was pared by 4 bases and J by 4 bases, with 7 bases of the junction left unmatched. Germline V gene data show CDR1 as SGHNT and CDR2 as YYREEE (reference sequence). CDR3 length equals 15 residues. In DNA form, the CDR3 reads TGTGCCAGCAGCCACCCAGGACAGGGGGGAGAGACCCAGTACTTC. It translates to CASSHPGQGGETQYF.

The rearrangement joins TRBV28 to TRBJ1-4; D unclear. The V and J ends lost 3 bases and 15 bases respectively, with 11 bases between them. This CDR3 spans 11 amino acids. Germline V gene sequence: CDR1 MDHEN, CDR2 SYDVKM. CDR3 DNA: TGTGCCAGCAGTTTGGCGGGTGGATTGTTTTTT. Its translation: CASSLAGGLFF.

The chain is built from TRBV7-9 and TRBJ1-6; possibly TRBD1 for D (6 bases). The CDR3 is made up of 18 amino acids. CDR1 is SEHNR and CDR2 is FQNEAQ in the germline V gene (reference sequence). The V gene lost 5 bases and the J gene lost 0 bases, with 17 bases spanning the gap. The CDR3 sequence: CASSTDRTVNSYNSPLHF. The CDR3 DNA reads TGTGCCAGCAGCACAGACAGGACAGTCAACTCCTATAATTCACCCCTCCACTTT.

The chain joins TRBV4-1 to TRBJ1-2; 12 bases are shared with TRBD1. The CDR3 contains 17 residues. Germline V gene sequence: CDR1 MGHRA, CDR2 YSYEKL. After removal of 1 base from V and 6 bases from J, the junction contained 9 bases not matched to a gene. The CDR3 DNA is TGCGCCAGCAGCCAAGTTCCCGGGACAGGGGGCTCCCATGGCTACACCTTC. It yields the protein CASSQVPGTGGSHGYTF.

The chain combines TRBV28 with TRBJ2-7; TRBD1 agrees at 8 bases. This CDR3 has 15 residues. The germline CDR1 and CDR2 sequences are MDHEN and SYDVKM. V shed 0 bases, J shed 5 bases, and the junction held 6 bases outside the gene matches. Written as DNA, the CDR3 is TGTGCCAGCAGTTTATGGCAGGGGGCTAGGAACGAGCAGTACTTC. It specifies CASSLWQGARNEQYF. Full variable domain (remainder filled in from reference TRBV28 and TRBJ2-7): DVKVTQSSRYLVKRTGEKVFLECVQDMDHENMFWYRQDPGLGLRLIYFSYDVKMKEKGDIPEGYSVSREKKERFSLILESASTNQTSMYLCASSLWQGARNEQYFGPGTRLTVT.

V is TRBV7-2 and J is TRBJ1-5, with a weak D call TRBD1 (6 bases). Trimming stripped 4 bases from V and 11 bases from J, with 21 bases between. CDR3 length: 15 residues. The V gene's germline CDR1 is SGHTA and CDR2 FQGNSA. The chain's CDR3 is CASSSGQSGFAAQHF. CDR3 coding DNA: TGTGCCAGCAGCTCTGGACAGTCTGGGTTTGCGGCCCAGCATTTT.

The chain carries TRBV11-2 and TRBJ2-7; 7 nucleotides match TRBD1. Germline V gene sequence: CDR1 SGHAT, CDR2 FQNNGV. V gave up 5 bases and J gave up 3 bases; unmatched junction bases: 16. The CDR3 length is 17 residues. The CDR3 DNA follows: TGTGCCAGCAGCCCCAGGGGGTGGGGGAGTCGCAGCTACGAGCAGTACTTC. It is translated as CASSPRGWGSRSYEQYF. The complete variable domain, with remaining parts taken from reference TRBV11-2 and TRBJ2-7, reads EAGVAQSPRYKIIEKRQSVAFWCNPISGHATLYWYQQILGQGPKLLIQFQNNGVVDDSQLPKDRFSAERLKGVDSTLKIQPAKLEDSAVYLCASSPRGWGSRSYEQYFGPGTRLTVT.

J is TRBJ2-1 and V is TRBV9, with 9 bases lining up with TRBD2. The trim removed 4 bases at V and 4 bases at J, leaving 6 bases unmatched. The CDR3 runs to 15 residues. CDR1 is SGDLS, CDR2 YYNGEE, per germline. The CDR3 loop is CASSHDSGGYNEQFF. The CDR3 DNA reads TGTGCCAGCAGCCATGATAGCGGGGGTTACAATGAGCAGTTCTTC. Complete variable domain (other parts from reference TRBV9 and TRBJ2-1): DSGVTQTPKHLITATGQRVTLRCSPRSGDLSVYWYQQSLDQGLQFLIQYYNGEERAKGNILERFSAQQFPDLHSELNLSSLELGDSALYFCASSHDSGGYNEQFFGPGTRLTVL.

The chain carries TRBV9 and TRBJ2-4, with D perhaps TRBD1 (6 bases). The CDR3 consists of 15 residues. Looked up from germline, CDR1 is SGDLS and CDR2 is YYNGEE. Trimming shortened V by 8 bases and J by 1 base, and 16 bases separated the two germline ends. The CDR3 DNA reads as TGTGCCAGGAATACAGGGTTAGGCGCCAAAAACATTCAGTACTTC. Translated: CARNTGLGAKNIQYF.

J is TRBJ2-7 and V is TRBV6-1; the match to TRBD1 covers 10 bases. The V and J ends lost 6 bases and 4 bases, in that order; junction bases with no gene match: 9. CDR1 and CDR2 from the germline V gene are MNHNS and SASEGT. The CDR3 consists of 15 residues. CDR3: CASRSETGGRYEQYF. CDR3 in DNA: TGTGCCAGCAGATCTGAGACAGGGGGCCGATACGAGCAGTACTTC.

The CDR3 is CASSFRVVFEQYF. The CDR3 DNA reads TGTGCCAGCAGCTTCCGGGTCGTCTTCGAGCAGTACTTC. The rearrangement joins TRBV28 to TRBJ2-7; D not certain. CDR3 length: 13 residues. Trimming removed 6 bases at V and 6 bases at J, with 15 bases between. Germline values: CDR1 MDHEN, CDR2 SYDVKM.

V and J are TRBV18 and TRBJ1-5; D is undetermined. The CDR3 totals 12 residues. Per germline, CDR1 KGHSH and CDR2 LQKENI. V was clipped by 4 bases and J by 8 bases, with 9 bases between them. CDR3 nucleotides: TGTGCCAGCTCACTGTACGGGGAGCCCCAGCATTTT. The encoded protein is CASSLYGEPQHF.